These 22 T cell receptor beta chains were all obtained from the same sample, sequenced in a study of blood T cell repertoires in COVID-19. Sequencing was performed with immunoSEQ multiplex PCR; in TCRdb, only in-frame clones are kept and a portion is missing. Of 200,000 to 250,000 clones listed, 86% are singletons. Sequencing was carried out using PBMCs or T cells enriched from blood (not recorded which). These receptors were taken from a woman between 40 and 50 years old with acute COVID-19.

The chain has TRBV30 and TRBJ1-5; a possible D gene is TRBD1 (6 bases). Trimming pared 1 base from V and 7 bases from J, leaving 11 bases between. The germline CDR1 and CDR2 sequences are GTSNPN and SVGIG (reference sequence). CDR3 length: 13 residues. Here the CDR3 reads CAWSGGGQQPQHF. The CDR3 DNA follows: TGTGCCTGGAGTGGGGGGGGCCAGCAGCCCCAGCATTTT.

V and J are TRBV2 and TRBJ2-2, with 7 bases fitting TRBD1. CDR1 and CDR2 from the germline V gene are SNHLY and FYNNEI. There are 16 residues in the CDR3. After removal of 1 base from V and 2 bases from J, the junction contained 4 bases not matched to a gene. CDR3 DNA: TGTGCCAGCAGTGAAGGACAGGGTGGCAACACCGGGGAGCTGTTTTTT. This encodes CASSEGQGGNTGELFF.

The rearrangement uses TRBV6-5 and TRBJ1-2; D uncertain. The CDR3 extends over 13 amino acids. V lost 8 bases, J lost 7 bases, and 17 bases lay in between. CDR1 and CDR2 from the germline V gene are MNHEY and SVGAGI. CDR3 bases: TGTGCCAGCGGCCATCCTCCTTCGGGTGGCTACACCTTC. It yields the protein CASGHPPSGGYTF.

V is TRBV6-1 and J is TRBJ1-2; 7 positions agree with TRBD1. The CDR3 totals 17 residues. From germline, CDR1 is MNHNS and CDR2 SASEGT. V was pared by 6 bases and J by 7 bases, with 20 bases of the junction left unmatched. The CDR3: CASRETLTGAGMSGYTF. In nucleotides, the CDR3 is TGTGCCAGCAGGGAAACCCTAACAGGGGCGGGCATGAGTGGCTACACCTTC.

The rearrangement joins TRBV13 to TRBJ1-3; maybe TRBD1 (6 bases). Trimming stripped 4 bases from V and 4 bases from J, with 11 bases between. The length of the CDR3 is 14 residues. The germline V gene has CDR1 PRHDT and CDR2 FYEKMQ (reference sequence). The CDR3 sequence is CASSSRGTGNTIYF. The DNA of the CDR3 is TGTGCCAGCAGCTCAAGGGGGACGGGAAACACCATATATTTT.

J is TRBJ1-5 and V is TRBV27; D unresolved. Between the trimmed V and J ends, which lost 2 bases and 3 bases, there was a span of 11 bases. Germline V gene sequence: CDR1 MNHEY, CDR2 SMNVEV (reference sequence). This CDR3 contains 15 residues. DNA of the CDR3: TGTGCCAGCAGTTTAACTGGACTGGCCAATCAGCCCCAGCATTTT. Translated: CASSLTGLANQPQHF.

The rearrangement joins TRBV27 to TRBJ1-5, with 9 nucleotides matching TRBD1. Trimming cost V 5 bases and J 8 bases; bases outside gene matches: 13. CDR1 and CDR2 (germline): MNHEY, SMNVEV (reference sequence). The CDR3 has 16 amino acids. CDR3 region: CASSDGATGGRKPQHF. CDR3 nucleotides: TGTGCCAGCAGTGACGGCGCGACAGGGGGGAGAAAGCCCCAGCATTTT.

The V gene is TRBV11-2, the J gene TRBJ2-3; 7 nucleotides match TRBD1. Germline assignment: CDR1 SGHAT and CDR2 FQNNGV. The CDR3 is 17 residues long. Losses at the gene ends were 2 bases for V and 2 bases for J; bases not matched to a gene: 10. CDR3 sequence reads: CASSLFNETGPTDTQYF. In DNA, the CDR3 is TGTGCCAGCAGCTTATTTAATGAGACAGGGCCCACAGATACGCAGTATTTT.

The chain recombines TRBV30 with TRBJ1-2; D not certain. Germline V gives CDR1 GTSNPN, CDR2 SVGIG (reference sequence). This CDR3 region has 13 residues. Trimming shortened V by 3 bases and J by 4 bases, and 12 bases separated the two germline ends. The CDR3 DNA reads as TGTGCCTGGAGGTTATCGGGAACCTATGGCTACACCTTC. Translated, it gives CAWRLSGTYGYTF.

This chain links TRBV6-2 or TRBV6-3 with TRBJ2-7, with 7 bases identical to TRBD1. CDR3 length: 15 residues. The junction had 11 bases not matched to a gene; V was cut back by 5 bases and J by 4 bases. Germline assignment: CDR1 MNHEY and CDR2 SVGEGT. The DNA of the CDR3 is TGTGCCAGCAGTCAACCGGGACAGAAATCTTACGAGCAGTACTTC. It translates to CASSQPGQKSYEQYF.

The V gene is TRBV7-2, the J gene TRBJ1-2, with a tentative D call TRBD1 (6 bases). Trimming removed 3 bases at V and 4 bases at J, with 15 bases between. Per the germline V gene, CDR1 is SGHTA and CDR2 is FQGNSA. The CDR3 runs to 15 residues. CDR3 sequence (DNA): TGTGCCAGCAGCTTGGGAGGGGAACAGGGCTATGGCTACACCTTC. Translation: CASSLGGEQGYGYTF.

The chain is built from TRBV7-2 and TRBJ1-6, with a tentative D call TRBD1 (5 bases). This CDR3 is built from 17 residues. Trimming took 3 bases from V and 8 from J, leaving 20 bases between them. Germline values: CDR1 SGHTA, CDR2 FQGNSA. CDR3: CASSFDDYSGRHSPLHF. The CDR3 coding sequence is TGTGCCAGCAGCTTCGACGATTATTCAGGGCGACATTCACCCCTCCACTTT.

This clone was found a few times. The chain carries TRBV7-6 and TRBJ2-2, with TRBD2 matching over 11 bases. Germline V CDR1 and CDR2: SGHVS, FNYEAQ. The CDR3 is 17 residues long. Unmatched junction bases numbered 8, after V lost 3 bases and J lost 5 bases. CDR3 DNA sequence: TGTGCCAGCAGCTTCCAACTAGCGGGGGCATATACCGGGGAGCTGTTTTTT. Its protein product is CASSFQLAGAYTGELFF. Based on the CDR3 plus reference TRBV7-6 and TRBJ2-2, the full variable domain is GAGVSQSPRYKVTKRGQDVALRCDPISGHVSLYWYRQALGQGPEFLTYFNYEAQQDKSGLPNDRFSAERPEGSISTLTIQRTEQRDSAMYRCASSFQLAGAYTGELFFGEGSRLTVL.

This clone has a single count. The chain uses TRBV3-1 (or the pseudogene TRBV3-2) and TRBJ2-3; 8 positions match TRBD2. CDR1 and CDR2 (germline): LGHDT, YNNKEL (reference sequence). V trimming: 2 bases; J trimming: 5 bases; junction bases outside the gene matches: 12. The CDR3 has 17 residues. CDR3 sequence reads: CASSQRGRRGAQDTQYF. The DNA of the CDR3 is TGTGCCAGCAGCCAAAGGGGAAGGCGGGGGGCGCAAGATACGCAGTATTTT.

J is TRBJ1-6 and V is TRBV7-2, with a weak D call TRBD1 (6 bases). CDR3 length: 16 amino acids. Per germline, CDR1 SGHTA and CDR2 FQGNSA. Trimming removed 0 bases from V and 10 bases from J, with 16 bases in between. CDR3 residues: CASSLAQAGVRSPLHF. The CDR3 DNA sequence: TGTGCCAGCAGCTTAGCGCAGGCAGGGGTGAGGTCACCCCTCCACTTT.

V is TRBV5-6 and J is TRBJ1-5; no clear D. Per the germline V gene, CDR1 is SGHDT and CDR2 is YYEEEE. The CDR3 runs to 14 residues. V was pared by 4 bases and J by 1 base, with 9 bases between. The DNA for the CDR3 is TGTGCCAGCAGCCCGTTCCTCAGCAATCAGCCCCAGCATTTT. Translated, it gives CASSPFLSNQPQHF. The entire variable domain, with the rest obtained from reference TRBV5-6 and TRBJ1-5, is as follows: DAGVTQSPTHLIKTRGQQVTLRCSPKSGHDTVSWYQQALGQGPQFIFQYYEEEERQRGNFPDRFSGHQFPNYSSELNVNALLLGDSALYLCASSPFLSNQPQHFGDGTRLSIL.

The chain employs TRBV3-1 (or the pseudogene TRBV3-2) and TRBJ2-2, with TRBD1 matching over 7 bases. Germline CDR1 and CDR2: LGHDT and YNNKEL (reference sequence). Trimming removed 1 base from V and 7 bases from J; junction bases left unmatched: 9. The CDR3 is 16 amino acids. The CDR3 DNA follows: TGTGCCAGCAGCCAAGGGATTAGGGGGCAGGACGGGGAGCTGTTTTTT. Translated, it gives CASSQGIRGQDGELFF.

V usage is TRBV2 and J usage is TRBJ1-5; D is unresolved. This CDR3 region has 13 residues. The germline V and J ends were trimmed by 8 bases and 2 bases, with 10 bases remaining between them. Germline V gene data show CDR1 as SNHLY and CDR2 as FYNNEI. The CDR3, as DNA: TGTGCCAGCTCCCGGGAAGGCAATCAGCCCCAGCATTTT. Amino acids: CASSREGNQPQHF.

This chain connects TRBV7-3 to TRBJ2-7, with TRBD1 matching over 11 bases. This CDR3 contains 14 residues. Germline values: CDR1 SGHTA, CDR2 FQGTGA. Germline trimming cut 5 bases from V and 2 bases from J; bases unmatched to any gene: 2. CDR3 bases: TGTGCCAGCAGCCTGGGACAGGGGGCCTACGAGCAGTACTTC. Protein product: CASSLGQGAYEQYF.

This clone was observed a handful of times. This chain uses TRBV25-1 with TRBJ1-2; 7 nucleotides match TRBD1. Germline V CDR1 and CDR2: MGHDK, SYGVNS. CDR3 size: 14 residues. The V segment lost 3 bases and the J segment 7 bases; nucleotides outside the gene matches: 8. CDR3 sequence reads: CASSDTGQVSGYTF. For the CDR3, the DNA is TGTGCCAGCAGTGATACCGGACAGGTTTCTGGCTACACCTTC.

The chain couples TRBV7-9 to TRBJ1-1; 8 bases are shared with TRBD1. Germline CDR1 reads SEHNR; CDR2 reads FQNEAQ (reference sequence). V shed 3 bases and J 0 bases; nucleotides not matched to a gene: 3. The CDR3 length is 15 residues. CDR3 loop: CASSFPGGLNTEAFF. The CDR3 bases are TGTGCCAGCAGCTTTCCAGGGGGCTTGAACACTGAAGCTTTCTTT.

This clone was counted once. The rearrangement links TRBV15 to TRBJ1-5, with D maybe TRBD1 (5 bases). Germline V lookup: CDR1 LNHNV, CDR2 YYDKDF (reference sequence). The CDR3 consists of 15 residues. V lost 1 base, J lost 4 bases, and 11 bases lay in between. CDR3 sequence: CATSRGDTGNQPQHF. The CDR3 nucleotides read TGTGCCACCAGCAGAGGTGATACAGGTAATCAGCCCCAGCATTTT. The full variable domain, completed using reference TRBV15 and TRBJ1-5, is DAMVIQNPRYQVTQFGKPVTLSCSQTLNHNVMYWYQQKSSQAPKLLFHYYDKDFNNEADTPDNFQSRRPNTSFCFLDIRSPGLGDTAMYLCATSRGDTGNQPQHFGDGTRLSIL.